This T cell receptor beta chain was recovered during a study of blood T cells in healthy people across ages. The CDR3 has 16 residues. The germline gives CDR1 SGHRS, CDR2 YFSETQ. Unmatched junction bases numbered 10, after V lost 3 bases and J lost 2 bases. This clonotype was counted between two and nine times. Then a second PCR, running about 6 to 12 cycles, was carried out with a sample-barcoded 5' primer and a J-beta primer mix. TCRdb fed the 5' RACE reads into MiXCR, producing one record per CDR3 protein. The sample includes some 1.8 million distinct CDR3 sequences, 39% of them seen just once. The sequence was obtained from a human donor in good health. V and J are TRBV5-1 and TRBJ2-7; 8 nucleotides line up with TRBD2. Sequencing used blood. The CDR3 DNA reads TGCGCCAGCAGCTACGGACCAGCGGGGGTAACCTACGAGCAGTACTTC. This codes for CASSYGPAGVTYEQYF.